Sequencing of this T cell receptor (beta chain) was carried out in a study of human T cells and chemical hapten exposure. Findings of the study overall: Expanded TCRs created a significantly greater count of big CDR3 similarity clusters than controls did. The number of TCRs over 1 in 1000 frequency stayed unchanged after DPC.

Each CDR3 protein gets one entry after TCRdb re-called the RACE reads with MiXCR. In the table there are some 180,000 distinct CDR3 sequences, under 25% of which are singletons. In its sample, this clonotype was seen a few times. Its antigen is not known. CDR3 length: 15 residues. Germline CDR1 reads DFQATT; CDR2 reads SNEGSKA (reference sequence). The V and J ends lost 4 bases and 2 bases, in that order; junction bases with no gene match: 8. The time point: patch test 1, 2 weeks after DPC sensitization. Treatment described: therapeutic diphenylcyclopropenone sensitization with weekly scalp DPC. The clonotype comes from a woman in her fifties or sixties with alopecia areata. Some clones in this sample may be carry-over from other donors' samples. The sequences come from whole blood, collected in connection with sensitization to the hapten diphenylcyclopropenone (DPC). The chain links TRBV20-1 to TRBJ2-1; 7 bases fit TRBD2. The CDR3 nucleotides are TGCAGTGCTACTCCGGCGGGGGAAGCCTACAATGAGCAGTTCTTC. It codes for CSATPAGEAYNEQFF.